This is a list of T cell receptor beta chains from one sample in a study of OX40 agonist ivuxolimab in advanced cancers. TCRdb's copy holds only in-frame clones and misses some; the assay was immunoSEQ multiplex PCR. The table lists tens of thousands of clones, more than 80% of them singletons. Source: CD4+ or CD8+ T cells sorted from blood, taken in a trial of the OX40 agonist ivuxolimab. These receptors originate from an adult with an advanced solid tumor such as melanoma, head and neck, liver or kidney cancer. The CDR3 runs from the conserved cysteine through the conserved F or W. Fields, in order: J gene, D gene, V gene, clone size, CDR3 DNA, CDR3 protein. A D gene is named only where the DNA matches it firmly. Only part of the rows carry a size: once, few, many, or a class if the clone is expanded.

TRBJ2-2 | TRBD1 | TRBV15 | . | TGTGCCACCAGCCTCAGGACAGGGGAGAACGGGGAGCTGTTTTTT | CATSLRTGENGELFF
TRBJ2-7 | TRBD1 | TRBV28 | . | TGTGCCAGCAGTAGGGGGACAGGGTTCTACGAGCAGTACTTC | CASSRGTGFYEQYF
TRBJ1-1 | . | TRBV27 | medium-sized | TGTGCCAGCTACTCGGCAAAGAGGGATATGAACACTGAAGCTTTCTTT | CASYSAKRDMNTEAFF
TRBJ2-7 | . | TRBV2 | . | TGTGCCAGGCAGGGCCAGAGCTCCTACGAGCAGTACTTC | CARQGQSSYEQYF
TRBJ2-7 | . | TRBV6-1 | . | TGTGCCACCTTACGCGCCTACGAGCAGTACTTC | CATLRAYEQYF
TRBJ1-2 | . | TRBV6-5 | once | TGTGCCAGCAGAGGACCCTCCATTTTTGGCTACACCTTC | CASRGPSIFGYTF
TRBJ2-3 | . | TRBV30 | . | TGTGCCTGGAGTGTGGGGGTGGGCACAGATACGCAGTATTTT | CAWSVGVGTDTQYF
TRBJ2-7 | . | TRBV10-2 | . | TGCGCCAGCAGTGAGGGACTGTCATACGAGCAGTACTTC | CASSEGLSYEQYF
TRBJ2-7 | . | TRBV6-5 | . | TGTGCCAGCAGTTACTCGGAGCCCTCCGAGCAGTACTTC | CASSYSEPSEQYF
TRBJ1-2 | . | TRBV4-3 | . | TGCGCCAGCAGCCAAGTGACAGCGGCAGAGAACTATGGCTACACCTTC | CASSQVTAAENYGYTF
TRBJ2-1 | TRBD1 | TRBV2 | . | TGTGCCAGTACCGGGACAGGATGGAATGAGCAGTTCTTC | CASTGTGWNEQFF
TRBJ2-3 | . | TRBV7-9 | . | TGTGCCAGCAGCCACCTCCGAGGATTCACAGATACGCAGTATTTT | CASSHLRGFTDTQYF
TRBJ1-6 | . | TRBV6-1 | . | TGTGCCAGCAGTGGGGGCCTGGGGGATAATTCACCCCTCCACTTT | CASSGGLGDNSPLHF
TRBJ2-2 | . | TRBV5-4 | . | TGTGCCAGCAGCTTGGGGGACACCACCGGGGAGCTGTTTTTT | CASSLGDTTGELFF
TRBJ1-6 | . | TRBV2 | . | TGTGCCAGCAGTGAACTGGGACGCAATTCACCCCTCCACTTT | CASSELGRNSPLHF
TRBJ1-5 | . | TRBV12-2 | . | TGTGCAAGTCGCTTAGCACCCCAGGTAGCTGGGCCATCCAATCAGCCCCAGCATTTT | CASRLAPQVAGPSNQPQHF
TRBJ1-5 | . | TRBV28 | . | TGTGCCAGCAGGACAATCCTTAGCAATCAGCCCCAGCATTTT | CASRTILSNQPQHF
TRBJ1-5 | . | TRBV27 | . | TGTGCCAGCAGTCACCGGGACAACAATCAGCCCCAGCATTTT | CASSHRDNNQPQHF
TRBJ1-1 | TRBD1 | TRBV15 | . | TGTGCCACCAGCAGAGAAACAGGGGTGTTGAACACTGAAGCTTTCTTT | CATSRETGVLNTEAFF
TRBJ2-7 | TRBD2 | TRBV28 | . | TGTGCCAGCAGCCCGAGCGGGGGTGGATACTACGAGCAGTACTTC | CASSPSGGGYYEQYF
TRBJ2-1 | . | TRBV27 | . | TGTGCCAGCTCGGAGGGTAGCTCCTACAATGAGCAGTTCTTC | CASSEGSSYNEQFF
TRBJ1-1 | . | TRBV5-1 | . | TGCGCCAGCAGTATTGGCGTTCAGCTAGGATTAGGGACTGAAGCTTTCTTT | CASSIGVQLGLGTEAFF
TRBJ1-4 | . | TRBV9 | . | TGTGCCAGCGGAGACAGCGGAGATGAAAAACTGTTTTTT | CASGDSGDEKLFF
TRBJ1-5 | . | TRBV28 | . | TGTGCCAGCAGCTATTCTAAGGTGGGGCCCCAGCATTTT | CASSYSKVGPQHF
TRBJ1-1 | TRBD1 | TRBV27 | once | TGTGCCAGCAGTACTTTCGGGACAGGGAGGTATTTT | CASSTFGTGRYF
TRBJ2-7 | . | TRBV7-9 | . | TGTGCCAGCAGCTTACTCGGGGGTGAAGACGAGCAGTACTTC | CASSLLGGEDEQYF
TRBJ2-2 | . | TRBV28 | . | TGTGCCAGCAGTTACGCCGGGGAGCTGTTTTTT | CASSYAGELFF
TRBJ1-3 | . | TRBV6-6 | . | TGTGCCAGCAGTTACCCCGTCCCCCTTGAGGGAAACACCATATATTTT | CASSYPVPLEGNTIYF
TRBJ2-1 | . | TRBV29-1 | . | TGCAGCGTTGAAGAACGGGGGAGATGGAATGAGCAGTTCTTC | CSVEERGRWNEQFF
TRBJ2-2 | . | TRBV30 | . | TGTGCCTGGAGTGAAGGGATCGGGGAGCTGTTTTTT | CAWSEGIGELFF
TRBJ1-1 | TRBD1 | TRBV14 | few | TGTGCCAGCACCCATCGGGACAGGTTGAACACTGAAGCTTTCTTT | CASTHRDRLNTEAFF
TRBJ2-1 | . | TRBV7-8 | . | TGTGCCAGCAGCTTAGAGGTGGGGATTACAACAAATGAGCAGTTCTTC | CASSLEVGITTNEQFF
TRBJ1-5 | . | TRBV27 | . | TGTGCCAGCAGTTTTGGGGCAAATCAGCCCCAGCATTTT | CASSFGANQPQHF
TRBJ1-1 | . | TRBV29-1 | few | TGCAGCGTTGACTCCACCACTGAAGCTTTCTTT | CSVDSTTEAFF
TRBJ2-7 | TRBD2 | TRBV4-1 | . | TGCGCCAGCAGTACGACTAGCGGGTCATCCTACGAGCAGTACTTC | CASSTTSGSSYEQYF
TRBJ2-1 | . | TRBV4-2 | . | TGTGCCAGCAGCCGCCTGGGTCGCTACAATGAGCAGTTCTTC | CASSRLGRYNEQFF
TRBJ1-1 | . | TRBV7-2 | . | TGTGCCAGCAGCACTGCCGGGTTCGGCACTGAAGCTTTCTTT | CASSTAGFGTEAFF
TRBJ1-2 | . | TRBV28 | . | TGTGCCAGCAGCTCCCGGGGGCCACCATCGGGCTATGGCTACACCTTC | CASSSRGPPSGYGYTF
TRBJ2-3 | . | TRBV4-1 | . | TGCGCCAGCAGCCAAGGATTCACAGATACGCAGTATTTT | CASSQGFTDTQYF
TRBJ2-3 | . | TRBV5-8 | . | TGTGCCAGCAGCTTAGAAAGCACAGATACGCAGTATTTT | CASSLESTDTQYF
TRBJ1-5 | . | TRBV19 | . | TGTGCCAGTAGCCCTATGGGAGGGCCCCAGCATTTT | CASSPMGGPQHF
TRBJ2-2 | . | TRBV9 | . | TGTGCCAGCAGCGTATTTAGCGGCGGGGAGCTGTTTTTT | CASSVFSGGELFF
TRBJ2-3 | TRBD2 | TRBV6-7 | . | TGTGCCAGCAGTTACCCTAGCGGGAGGGACACAGATACGCAGTATTTT | CASSYPSGRDTDTQYF
TRBJ2-5 | . | TRBV9 | . | TGTGCCAGCAGCCCGGGCCCCACGGGAGCGGAGACCCAGTACTTC | CASSPGPTGAETQYF
TRBJ2-2 | . | TRBV27 | . | TGTGCCAGCAGTACTGGACTAAACACCGGGGAGCTGTTTTTT | CASSTGLNTGELFF
TRBJ1-6 | TRBD1 | TRBV5-4 | . | TGTGCCAGCAGCAGGACAGGGGTAGGTTCACCCCTCCACTTT | CASSRTGVGSPLHF
TRBJ2-2 | TRBD1 | TRBV27 | . | TGTGCCAGCAGTTTAGGGACAGGGGGCTCCGGGGAGCTGTTTTTT | CASSLGTGGSGELFF
TRBJ2-7 | TRBD1 | TRBV7-9 | . | TGTGCCAGCAACTCCGGGACAGGGGACTACGAGCAGTACTTC | CASNSGTGDYEQYF
TRBJ2-4 | TRBD1 | TRBV5-4 | once | TGTGCCAGCAGCTACAGGGGGGATAAAAACATTCAGTACTTC | CASSYRGDKNIQYF
TRBJ2-7 | TRBD1 | TRBV28 | . | TGTGCCAGCAGTGCAGGGGGCGCGACCCCTTTTACCGTCTACGAGCAGTACTTC | CASSAGGATPFTVYEQYF
TRBJ1-5 | . | TRBV7-6 | . | TGTGCCAGCAGCTTAGCAGGCGAGCATCAGCCCCAGCATTTT | CASSLAGEHQPQHF
TRBJ1-1 | . | TRBV6-5 | . | TGTGCCAGCAGTTACTCGGGGGGGCATAGGGCTTTCTTT | CASSYSGGHRAFF
TRBJ1-1 | . | TRBV4-3 | . | TGCGCCAGCAGCCAAGATTCTTTGAACACTGAAGCTTTCTTT | CASSQDSLNTEAFF
TRBJ2-6 | . | TRBV15 | . | TGTGCCACCAGCGGTACCCGTTCTGGGGCCAACGTCCTGACTTTC | CATSGTRSGANVLTF
TRBJ1-1 | . | TRBV6-5 | . | TGTGCCAGCAGCCCCTTTTGGGGGGCGAGGACTGAAGCTTTCTTT | CASSPFWGARTEAFF